Sequencing of this TCR beta chain was carried out in a study of early T cells in non-severe SARS-CoV-2 infection. Per germline, CDR1 MNHNY and CDR2 SVGAGI (reference sequence). J lost 2 bases, V lost 7 bases, and 11 bases had no gene match. CDR3 length: 17 residues. A single record per CDR3 protein comes from TCRdb applying MiXCR to the 5' RACE reads. The sample holds over 60,000 distinct CDR3 sequences, roughly an eighth seen once. This clonotype turned up a few times. Sequenced material: whole blood, taken at baseline. The TCR sequence derives from an adult who was a healthcare worker with PCR-confirmed SARS-CoV-2 infection or an uninfected control (not recorded which). J is TRBJ1-4 and V is TRBV6-6; 9 bases map to TRBD1. The CDR3 spells CASIEGQGRTTNEKLFF. The DNA of the CDR3 is TGTGCCAGCATCGAAGGACAGGGGCGAACGACTAATGAAAAACTGTTTTTT.